This T cell receptor beta chain was recorded in a study of type 1 regulatory T cells. Study-level information: T-allo10 is an in vitro-generated, Tr1-enriched CD4 T cell product specific for alloantigen.

About this clonotype: The target antigen is unknown.

Study observations and caveats: Type 1 regulatory T cells had a more restricted TCR repertoire than non-type 1 regulatory T cells.

TCRdb recomputed calls from the reads with MiXCR, one row per CDR3 protein. The sample lists around 64,000 distinct CDR3 sequences; roughly 20% were seen once. The CDR3 loop spans 13 amino acids. CDR1 KGHSH and CDR2 LQKENI come from the germline V gene. Trimming shortened V by 8 bases and J by 2 bases, and 13 bases separated the two germline ends. The chain recombines TRBV18 with TRBJ2-7, with a possible D match to TRBD2 (6 bases). The TCR was taken from a human donor in good health. The sample comprised cultured type 1 regulatory T (Tr1) cells, either the whole culture or a sorted fraction (not recorded which). The CDR3 DNA sequence: TGTGCCAGCACGACTAGGGGAGCCTACGAGCAGTACTTC. Residues: CASTTRGAYEQYF.